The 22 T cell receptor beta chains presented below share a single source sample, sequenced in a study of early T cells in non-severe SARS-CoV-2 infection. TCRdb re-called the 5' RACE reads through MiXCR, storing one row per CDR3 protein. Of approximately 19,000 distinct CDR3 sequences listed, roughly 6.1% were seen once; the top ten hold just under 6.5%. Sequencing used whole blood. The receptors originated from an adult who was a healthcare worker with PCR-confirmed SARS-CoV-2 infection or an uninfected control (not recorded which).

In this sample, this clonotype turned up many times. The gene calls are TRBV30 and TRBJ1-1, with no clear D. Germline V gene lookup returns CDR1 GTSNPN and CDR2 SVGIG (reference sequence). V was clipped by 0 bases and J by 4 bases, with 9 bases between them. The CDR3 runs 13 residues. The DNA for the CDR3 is TGTGCCTGGAGTGTTGAGGGAAGCACTGAAGCTTTCTTT. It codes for CAWSVEGSTEAFF.

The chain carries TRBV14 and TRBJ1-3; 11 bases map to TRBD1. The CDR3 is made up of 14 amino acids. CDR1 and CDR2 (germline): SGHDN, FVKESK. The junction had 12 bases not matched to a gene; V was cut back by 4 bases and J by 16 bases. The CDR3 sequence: CASSRQDGTGGQYF. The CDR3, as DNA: TGTGCCAGCAGCCGTCAAGATGGGACAGGGGGACAGTATTTT.

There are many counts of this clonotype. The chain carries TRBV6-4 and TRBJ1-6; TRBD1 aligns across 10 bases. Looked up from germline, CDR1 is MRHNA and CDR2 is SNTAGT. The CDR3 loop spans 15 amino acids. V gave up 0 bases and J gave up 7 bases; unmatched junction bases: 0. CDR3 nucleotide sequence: TGTGCCAGCAGTGACTCGACAGGGGGCAATTCACCCCTCCACTTT. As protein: CASSDSTGGNSPLHF.

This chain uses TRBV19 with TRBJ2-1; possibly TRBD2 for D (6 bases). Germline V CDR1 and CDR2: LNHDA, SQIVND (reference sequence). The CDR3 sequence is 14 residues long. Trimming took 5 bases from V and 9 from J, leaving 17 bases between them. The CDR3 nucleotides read TGTGCCAGTAGTGGGGCGACTAGGAGCGGTGAGCAGTTCTTC. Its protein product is CASSGATRSGEQFF.

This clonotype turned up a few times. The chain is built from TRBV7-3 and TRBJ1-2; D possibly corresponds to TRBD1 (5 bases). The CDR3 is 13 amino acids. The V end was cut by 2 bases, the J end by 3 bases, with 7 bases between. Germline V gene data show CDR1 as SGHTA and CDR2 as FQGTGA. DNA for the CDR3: TGTGCCAGCAGCTTAGGAGGGGACTATGGCTACACCTTC. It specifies CASSLGGDYGYTF. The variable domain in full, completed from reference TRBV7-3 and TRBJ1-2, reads GAGVSQTPSNKVTEKGKYVELRCDPISGHTALYWYRQSLGQGPEFLIYFQGTGAADDSGLPNDRFFAVRPEGSVSTLKIQRTERGDSAVYLCASSLGGDYGYTFGSGTRLTVV.

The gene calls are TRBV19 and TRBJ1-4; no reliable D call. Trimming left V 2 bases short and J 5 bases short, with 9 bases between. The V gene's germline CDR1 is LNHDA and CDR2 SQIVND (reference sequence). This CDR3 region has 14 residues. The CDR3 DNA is TGTGCCAGTAGTATATCGGGCAGGAATGAAAAACTGTTTTTT. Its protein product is CASSISGRNEKLFF.

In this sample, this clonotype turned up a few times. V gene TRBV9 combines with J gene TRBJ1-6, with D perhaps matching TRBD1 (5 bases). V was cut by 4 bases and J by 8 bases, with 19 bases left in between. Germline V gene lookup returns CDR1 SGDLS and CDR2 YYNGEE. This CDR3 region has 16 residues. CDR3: CASSPLSRQGDSPLHF. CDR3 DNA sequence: TGTGCCAGCAGCCCACTCTCCCGTCAGGGAGATTCACCCCTCCACTTT.

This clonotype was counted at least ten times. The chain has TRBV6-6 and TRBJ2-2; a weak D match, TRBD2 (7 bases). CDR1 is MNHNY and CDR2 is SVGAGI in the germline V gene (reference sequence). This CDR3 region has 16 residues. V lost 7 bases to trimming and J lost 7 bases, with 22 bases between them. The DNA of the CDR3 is TGTGCCAGCATGCCTTACCGGGGGGCGGAGGACGGGGAGCTGTTTTTT. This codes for CASMPYRGAEDGELFF.

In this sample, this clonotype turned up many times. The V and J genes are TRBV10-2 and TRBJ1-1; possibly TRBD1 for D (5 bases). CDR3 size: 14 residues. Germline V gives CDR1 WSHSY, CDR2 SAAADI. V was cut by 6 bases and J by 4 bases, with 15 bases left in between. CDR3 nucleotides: TGCGCCAGCAGACTAAGGGGAGGACGCACTGAAGCTTTCTTT. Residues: CASRLRGGRTEAFF.

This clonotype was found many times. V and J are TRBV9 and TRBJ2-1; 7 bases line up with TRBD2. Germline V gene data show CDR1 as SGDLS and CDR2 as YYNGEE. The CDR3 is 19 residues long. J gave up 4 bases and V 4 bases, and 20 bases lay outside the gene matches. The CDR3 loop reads CASSKGLPDLQLGYNEQFF. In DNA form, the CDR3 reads TGTGCCAGCAGCAAGGGACTACCTGACTTACAATTAGGGTACAATGAGCAGTTCTTC.

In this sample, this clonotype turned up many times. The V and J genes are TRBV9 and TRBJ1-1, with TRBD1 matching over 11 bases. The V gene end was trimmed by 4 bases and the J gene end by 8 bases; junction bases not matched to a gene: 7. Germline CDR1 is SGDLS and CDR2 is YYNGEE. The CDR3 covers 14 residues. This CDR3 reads CASSRDRGSLEAFF. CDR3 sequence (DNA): TGTGCCAGCAGCCGGGACAGGGGGAGTTTGGAAGCTTTCTTT.

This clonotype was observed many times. The CDR3 spells CASSPGTGLGQPQHF. DNA for the CDR3: TGTGCCAGCAGCCCTGGGACAGGGTTGGGGCAGCCCCAGCATTTT. V is TRBV7-8 and J is TRBJ1-5, with 9 bases fitting TRBD1. Per the germline V gene, CDR1 is SGHVS and CDR2 is FQNEAQ. V shed 5 bases and J 7 bases; nucleotides not matched to a gene: 9. The CDR3 runs 15 residues.

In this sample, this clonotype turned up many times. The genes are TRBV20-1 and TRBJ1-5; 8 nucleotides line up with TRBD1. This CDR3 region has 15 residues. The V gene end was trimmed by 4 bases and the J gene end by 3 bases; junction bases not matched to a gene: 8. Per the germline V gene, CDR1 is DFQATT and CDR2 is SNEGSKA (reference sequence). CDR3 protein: CSATSGQGYNQPQHF. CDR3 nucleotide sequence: TGCAGTGCTACCTCTGGACAGGGCTACAATCAGCCCCAGCATTTT.

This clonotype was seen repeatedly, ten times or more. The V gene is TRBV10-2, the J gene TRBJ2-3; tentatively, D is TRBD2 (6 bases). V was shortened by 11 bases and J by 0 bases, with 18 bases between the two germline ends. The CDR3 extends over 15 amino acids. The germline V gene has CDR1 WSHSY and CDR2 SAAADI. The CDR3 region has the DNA TGCGCCCCAGCACCATGGGAGGCTAGCACAGATACGCAGTATTTT. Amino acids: CAPAPWEASTDTQYF.

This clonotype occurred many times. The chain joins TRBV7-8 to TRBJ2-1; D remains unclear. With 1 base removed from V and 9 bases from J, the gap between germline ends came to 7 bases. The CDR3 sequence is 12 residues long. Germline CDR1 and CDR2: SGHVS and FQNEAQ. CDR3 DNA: TGTGCCAGCAGCTTAGATCTCGGTGAGCAGTTCTTC. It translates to CASSLDLGEQFF.

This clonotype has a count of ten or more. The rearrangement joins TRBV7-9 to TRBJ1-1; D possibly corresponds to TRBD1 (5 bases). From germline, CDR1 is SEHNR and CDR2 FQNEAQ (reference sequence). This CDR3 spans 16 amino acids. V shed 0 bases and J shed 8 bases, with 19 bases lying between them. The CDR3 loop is CASSLARSRGVVEAFF. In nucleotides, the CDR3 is TGTGCCAGCAGCTTAGCGCGCTCAAGAGGGGTGGTAGAAGCTTTCTTT.

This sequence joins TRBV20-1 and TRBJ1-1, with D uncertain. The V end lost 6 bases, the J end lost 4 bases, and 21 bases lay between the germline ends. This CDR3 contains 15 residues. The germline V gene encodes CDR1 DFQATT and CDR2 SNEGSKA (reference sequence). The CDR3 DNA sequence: TGCAGTGCCAGAACGGGCGGGCCGAAGGGCACTGAAGCTTTCTTT. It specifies CSARTGGPKGTEAFF.

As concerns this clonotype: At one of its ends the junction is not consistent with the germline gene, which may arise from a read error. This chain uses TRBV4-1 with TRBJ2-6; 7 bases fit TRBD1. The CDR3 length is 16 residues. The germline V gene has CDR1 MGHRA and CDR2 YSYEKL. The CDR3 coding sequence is TGCGCCAGCAGTCGGGGACAGACCTCTGGGACCAACGTCCTGACTTTC. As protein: CASSRGQTSGTNVLTF.

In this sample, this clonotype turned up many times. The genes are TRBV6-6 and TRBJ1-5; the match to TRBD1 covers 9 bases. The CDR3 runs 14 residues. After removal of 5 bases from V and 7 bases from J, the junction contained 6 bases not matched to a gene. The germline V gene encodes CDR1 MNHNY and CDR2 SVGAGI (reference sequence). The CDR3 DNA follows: TGTGCCAGCAGTCCCGGGACAGGGTACCAGCCCCAGCATTTT. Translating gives CASSPGTGYQPQHF.

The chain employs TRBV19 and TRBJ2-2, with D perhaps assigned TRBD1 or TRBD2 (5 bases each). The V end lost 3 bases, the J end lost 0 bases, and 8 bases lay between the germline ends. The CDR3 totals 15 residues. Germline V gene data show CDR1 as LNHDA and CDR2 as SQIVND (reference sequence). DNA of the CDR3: TGTGCCAGTAGTATGGGGCGGGCGAACACCGGGGAGCTGTTTTTT. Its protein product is CASSMGRANTGELFF.

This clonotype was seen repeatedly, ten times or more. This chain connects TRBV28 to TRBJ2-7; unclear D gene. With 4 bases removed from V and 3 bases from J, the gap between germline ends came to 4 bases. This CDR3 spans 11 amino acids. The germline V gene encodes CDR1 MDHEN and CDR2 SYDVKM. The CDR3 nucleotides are TGTGCCAGCAGTTCCCTCTACGAGCAGTACTTC. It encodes CASSSLYEQYF.

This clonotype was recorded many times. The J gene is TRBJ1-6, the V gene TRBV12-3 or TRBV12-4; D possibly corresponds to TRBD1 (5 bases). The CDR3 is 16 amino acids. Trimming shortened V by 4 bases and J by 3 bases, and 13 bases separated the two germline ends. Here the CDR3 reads CASSSSTDSYNSPLHF. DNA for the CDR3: TGTGCCAGCAGTTCCAGCACCGACAGCTATAATTCACCCCTCCACTTT.